Presented here are 21 T cell receptor beta chains from one specimen sequenced in a study of identical twins. A single record per CDR3 protein comes from TCRdb applying MiXCR to the 5' RACE reads. Here the sample spans some 440,000 distinct CDR3 sequences, 24% being singletons. The same sample was also studied in work on T cells expressing NK-cell markers.

Sequenced material: CD4+ T cells sorted from blood. Source of these receptors: a woman aged 18-29 years in good health.

J is TRBJ2-7 and V is TRBV2, with 8 bases aligning to TRBD2. Trimming took 7 bases from V and 5 from J; bases not matched to a gene: 4. The germline V gene encodes CDR1 SNHLY and CDR2 FYNNEI. The CDR3 length is 12 residues. DNA of the CDR3: TGTGCCAGCATGGGACTAGTGGACGAGCAGTACTTC. Amino acid sequence: CASMGLVDEQYF.

For the CDR3, the DNA is TGTGCCATCAGGTCGAGCTCCTACAATGAGCAGTTCTTC. This codes for CAIRSSSYNEQFF. The chain couples TRBV10-3 to TRBJ2-1; D is uncertain. Trimming pared 6 bases from V and 0 bases from J, leaving 6 bases between. This CDR3 has 13 amino acids. The germline V gene encodes CDR1 ENHRY and CDR2 SYGVKD.

This sequence joins TRBV20-1 and TRBJ1-1; no clear D gene. Trimming removed 2 bases from V and 8 bases from J, with 12 bases in between. CDR3 size: 12 residues. Germline CDR1 DFQATT, CDR2 SNEGSKA (reference sequence). CDR3 amino acids: CSARHTAGEAFF. CDR3 DNA: TGCAGTGCTAGACATACCGCGGGAGAAGCTTTCTTT.

The sample holds many counts of this clonotype. This sequence joins TRBV20-1 and TRBJ2-1, with D perhaps matching TRBD2 (6 bases). Germline V gene lookup returns CDR1 DFQATT and CDR2 SNEGSKA (reference sequence). The CDR3 totals 15 residues. Trimming removed 6 bases from V and 7 bases from J, with 22 bases in between. Written as DNA, the CDR3 is TGCAGTGCAACCCTAGGCGGCGAAGGGAGGAATGAGCAGTTCTTC. This codes for CSATLGGEGRNEQFF.

This clonotype has a handful of counts. The V and J genes are TRBV29-1 and TRBJ2-1; possible D gene TRBD2, 6 bases. The CDR3 length is 14 residues. V was cut by 5 bases and J by 1 base, with 12 bases left in between. CDR1 SQVTM and CDR2 ANQGSEA come from the germline V gene. CDR3 DNA sequence: TGCAGCGTTCAGTGGGGGGTTTCCTACAATGAGCAGTTCTTC. This encodes CSVQWGVSYNEQFF.

This clonotype was seen only a few times. The chain is built from TRBV4-3 and TRBJ2-3; D is ambiguous. The CDR3 runs to 15 residues. Between the trimmed V and J ends, which lost 0 bases and 0 bases, there was a span of 7 bases. Germline V gene data show CDR1 as LGHNA and CDR2 as YSLEER. The CDR3 sequence is CASSQEGASTDTQYF. CDR3 coding DNA: TGCGCCAGCAGCCAAGAGGGTGCTAGCACAGATACGCAGTATTTT.

This sequence joins TRBV20-1 and TRBJ1-2; TRBD1 matches 8 bases. Per the germline V gene, CDR1 is DFQATT and CDR2 is SNEGSKA (reference sequence). The CDR3 is 16 residues long. Trimming at V came to 6 bases and at J to 2 bases, leaving 14 bases not matched to a gene. The CDR3 DNA follows: TGCAGTGCAACCGTACGCGACAGGGGACTAAACTATGGCTACACCTTC. It yields the protein CSATVRDRGLNYGYTF.

This clonotype occurred many times. The chain combines TRBV18 with TRBJ2-1; unclear D gene. Per germline, CDR1 KGHSH and CDR2 LQKENI. The CDR3 runs 14 residues. Deletions cut 3 bases from V and 7 bases from J, with 13 bases between. The CDR3 DNA is TGTGCCAGCTCACCGTCGACGTATCCAAATGAGCAGTTCTTC. As protein: CASSPSTYPNEQFF.

This clonotype has only a few counts. This sequence joins TRBV12-5 and TRBJ2-1; 7 nucleotides align to TRBD2. The V gene end was trimmed by 6 bases and the J gene end by 4 bases; junction bases not matched to a gene: 3. The CDR3 spans 13 residues. From germline, CDR1 is LGHNT and CDR2 FRNRAP. The CDR3 loop reads CASGGRVYNEQFF. The CDR3 nucleotides read TGTGCTAGTGGAGGGAGGGTTTACAATGAGCAGTTCTTC.

This sequence joins TRBV12-3 or TRBV12-4 and TRBJ2-7, with D unclear. Trimming stripped 1 base from V and 5 bases from J, with 9 bases between. The CDR3 runs 13 residues. CDR3 loop: CASSLGLTHEQYF. The CDR3 region has the DNA TGTGCCAGCAGTTTAGGATTGACCCACGAGCAGTACTTC.

As to this clonotype: Relative to the germline gene, one junction end is altered; a read error may explain this. The genes are TRBV30 and TRBJ2-5; D tentatively fits TRBD1 or TRBD2 (5 bases each). CDR1 and CDR2 (germline): GTSNPN, SVGIG (reference sequence). The CDR3 covers 14 residues. The CDR3 bases are TGTGCCTGGGAGGGGAACGGGTACAAGAGAACCCAGAACTTC. Amino acid sequence: CAWEGNGYKRTQNF.

This clonotype was observed many times. V usage is TRBV29-1 and J usage is TRBJ2-1; D may be TRBD2 (6 bases). V shed 6 bases and J shed 7 bases, with 19 bases lying between them. CDR1 is SQVTM and CDR2 is ANQGSEA in the germline V gene. The CDR3 consists of 14 residues. CDR3 in DNA: TGCAGCGTCCGCGGACCGGGAGCAAGAAATGAGCAGTTCTTC. Translating it yields CSVRGPGARNEQFF.

This clonotype was recorded a few times. The V gene is TRBV12-3 or TRBV12-4, the J gene TRBJ1-6, with D uncertain. Trimming pared 5 bases from V and 3 bases from J, leaving 8 bases between. The CDR3 totals 14 residues. CDR3 coding DNA: TGTGCCAGCAGTAATTTCTTCTATAATTCACCCCTCCACTTT. Translating gives CASSNFFYNSPLHF.

The genes are TRBV11-2 and TRBJ2-3, with 11 bases matching TRBD2. Losses at the gene ends were 4 bases for V and 6 bases for J; bases not matched to a gene: 12. In germline, CDR1 is SGHAT, CDR2 FQNNGV. This CDR3 is 17 amino acids long. The CDR3 DNA sequence: TGTGCCAGCAGCTCGCCCCTTCTAGCGGGGGGCCGGGATACGCAGTATTTT. Translating gives CASSSPLLAGGRDTQYF.

This clonotype has only a few counts. The chain couples TRBV9 to TRBJ1-3; weak D call: TRBD1 (6 bases). V lost 8 bases to trimming and J lost 3 bases, with 15 bases between them. Looked up from germline, CDR1 is SGDLS and CDR2 is YYNGEE. The CDR3 consists of 14 residues. CDR3 in amino acids: CASGNGGLGNTIYF. The CDR3 DNA is TGTGCCAGTGGAAACGGGGGCCTTGGAAACACCATATATTTT.

This clonotype was counted a few times. The chain employs TRBV7-9 and TRBJ1-2, with D maybe TRBD1 (5 bases). The CDR3 runs 14 residues. V lost 5 bases and J 4 bases, leaving 14 bases between the germline ends. Germline assignment: CDR1 SEHNR and CDR2 FQNEAQ (reference sequence). CDR3 amino acids: CASSVQGSGYGYTF. In nucleotides, the CDR3 is TGTGCCAGCAGCGTGCAGGGAAGTGGCTATGGCTACACCTTC. Using reference TRBV7-9 and TRBJ1-2 for the parts outside the CDR3, the full variable domain is DTGVSQNPRHKITKRGQNVTFRCDPISEHNRLYWYRQTLGQGPEFLTYFQNEAQLEKSRLLSDRFSAERPKGSFSTLEIQRTEQGDSAMYLCASSVQGSGYGYTFGSGTRLTVV.

The J gene is TRBJ1-3, the V gene TRBV7-2, with a possible D match to TRBD1 (5 bases). The CDR3 spans 13 residues. The germline CDR1 and CDR2 sequences are SGHTA and FQGNSA. Trimming removed 8 bases from V and 0 bases from J, with 8 bases in between. CDR3 in amino acids: CASGGYSGNTIYF. DNA of the CDR3: TGTGCCAGCGGGGGGTACTCTGGAAACACCATATATTTT.

CDR3 nucleotide sequence: TGTGCCAGCAGTGTAACCGGGACAGGATCACTACCGGAGTACTTC. The encoded protein is CASSVTGTGSLPEYF. The V call is TRBV12-3 or TRBV12-4, the J call TRBJ2-7, with 8 positions matching TRBD1. With V trimmed by 5 bases and J by 11 bases, 17 bases remained unmatched. The CDR3 has 15 residues.

This clonotype was observed a handful of times. The chain is built from TRBV10-3 and TRBJ2-4; D might be TRBD1 (5 bases). V lost 10 bases to trimming and J lost 4 bases, with 23 bases between them. The germline CDR1 and CDR2 sequences are ENHRY and SYGVKD. CDR3 length equals 16 residues. The CDR3 protein is CATKGWGKESKNIQYF. DNA of the CDR3: TGTGCCACTAAGGGTTGGGGCAAGGAGTCGAAAAACATTCAGTACTTC.

The chain carries TRBV10-3 and TRBJ1-1, with 8 bases fitting TRBD1. V dropped 7 bases and J dropped 1; count of bases not matched to a gene: 2. The CDR3 has 13 residues. The germline V gene encodes CDR1 ENHRY and CDR2 SYGVKD. The CDR3 spells CAITGTGNTEAFF. CDR3 nucleotide sequence: TGTGCCATCACAGGGACAGGGAACACTGAAGCTTTCTTT.

This clonotype has more than one count but fewer than ten. This chain connects TRBV20-1 to TRBJ2-1, with TRBD1 as a possible D gene (5 bases). The CDR3 is made up of 12 amino acids. Looked up from germline, CDR1 is DFQATT and CDR2 is SNEGSKA (reference sequence). V was clipped by 8 bases and J by 8 bases, with 16 bases between them. CDR3 amino acids: CSFQGSGDEQFF. The CDR3, as DNA: TGCAGTTTCCAGGGTTCGGGCGATGAGCAGTTCTTC.